Below are 17 T cell receptor beta chains sequenced from a single sample in a study of response to subunit inactivated influenza vaccine. TCRdb re-analysed the RT-PCR reads in MiXCR, keeping a single row per CDR3 protein. The table has 450,000 to 600,000 distinct CDR3 sequences, about 17% seen once; the top ten hold approximately 3%. The material sequenced was CD4+ T cells sorted from PBMCs, taken less than 30 months after vaccination. The receptor set was obtained from a man aged 50-75 years who received an inactivated influenza vaccine.

This chain links TRBV3-1 with TRBJ2-1; D perhaps matches TRBD2 (6 bases). The length of the CDR3 is 13 residues. Per germline, CDR1 LGHDT and CDR2 YNNKEL (reference sequence). V was pared by 5 bases and J by 8 bases, with 13 bases between. The CDR3: CASSRGLGDEQFF. The DNA of the CDR3 is TGTGCCAGCAGCAGGGGACTGGGCGATGAGCAGTTCTTC.

This clonotype has more than one count but fewer than ten. The chain links TRBV20-1 to TRBJ2-3; 10 bases match TRBD2. Germline loops: CDR1 DFQATT, CDR2 SNEGSKA (reference sequence). The CDR3 totals 16 residues. V shed 3 bases, J shed 5 bases, and the junction held 11 bases outside the gene matches. CDR3 sequence reads: CSARGGSGRAEDTQYF. For the CDR3, the DNA is TGCAGTGCTAGGGGGGGCAGCGGGAGGGCCGAAGATACGCAGTATTTT.

The chain carries TRBV11-2 and TRBJ2-1; D uncertain. This CDR3 comprises 14 residues. Germline assignment: CDR1 SGHAT and CDR2 FQNNGV. Deletions cut 0 bases from V and 4 bases from J, with 7 bases between. CDR3 coding DNA: TGTGCCAGCAGCTTAGAAGCTAATTACAATGAGCAGTTCTTC. Protein sequence: CASSLEANYNEQFF.

V and J are TRBV7-9 and TRBJ2-7; 7 bases map to TRBD2. The CDR3 sequence is 15 residues long. CDR1 and CDR2 (germline): SEHNR, FQNEAQ (reference sequence). The J segment lost 4 bases and the V segment lost 0 bases, leaving 6 bases of the junction unmatched. The CDR3 loop reads CASSLAVWGGYEQYF. CDR3 in DNA: TGTGCCAGCAGCTTAGCCGTGTGGGGGGGGTACGAGCAGTACTTC.

V is TRBV5-1 and J is TRBJ1-5; maybe TRBD1 (5 bases). CDR1 and CDR2 (germline): SGHRS, YFSETQ. The length of the CDR3 is 16 residues. Trimming took 2 bases from V and 0 from J, leaving 12 bases between them. The CDR3 DNA is TGCGCCAGCAGCTTAGGTCCCAGGGATAGCAATCAGCCCCAGCATTTT. It encodes CASSLGPRDSNQPQHF.

The genes are TRBV18 and TRBJ2-2; 8 bases line up with TRBD2. Germline V CDR1 and CDR2: KGHSH, LQKENI. The CDR3 extends over 14 amino acids. Unmatched junction bases numbered 5, after V lost 7 bases and J lost 4 bases. The CDR3 here is CASLQTSVTGELFF. The CDR3 nucleotides are TGTGCCAGCTTACAGACTAGCGTCACCGGGGAGCTGTTTTTT.

This clonotype was detected only once. The chain links TRBV10-3 to TRBJ2-5; TRBD1 might be the D (6 bases). This CDR3 is 13 amino acids long. V dropped 5 bases and J dropped 4 bases, with 11 bases sitting between them. Germline CDR1 is ENHRY and CDR2 is SYGVKD. Here the CDR3 DNA reads TGTGCCATCAGTTCACAGGGCAGAGAGACCCAGTACTTC. Protein sequence: CAISSQGRETQYF.

This chain links TRBV7-9 with TRBJ2-7, with a weak D call TRBD1 (9 bases). Trimming cost V 5 bases and J 3 bases, with 17 bases left between them. The germline V gene has CDR1 SEHNR and CDR2 FQNEAQ (reference sequence). The CDR3 is 15 amino acids. This CDR3 is CASSTGGGGLYEQYF. Written as DNA, the CDR3 is TGTGCCAGCAGCACAGGGGGCGGGGGGCTCTACGAGCAGTACTTC.

The chain combines TRBV5-1 with TRBJ2-1, with TRBD2 identical over 14 bases. With V trimmed by 5 bases and J by 0 bases, 7 bases remained unmatched. The germline gives CDR1 SGHRS, CDR2 YFSETQ. This CDR3 has 18 residues. This chain's CDR3 is CASRSPTSGRGSYNEQFF. CDR3 nucleotide sequence: TGCGCCAGCAGAAGTCCGACTAGCGGGAGGGGCTCCTACAATGAGCAGTTCTTC.

This clonotype appeared a single time. The rearrangement uses TRBV3-1 and TRBJ2-1; tentatively, D is TRBD2 (6 bases). Trimming took off 5 bases at V and 7 bases at J, with 18 bases between the two ends. The CDR3 totals 15 residues. The germline V gene encodes CDR1 LGHDT and CDR2 YNNKEL (reference sequence). CDR3 loop: CASSYRTSGGNEQFF. DNA of the CDR3: TGTGCCAGCAGCTACCGGACTTCCGGAGGGAATGAGCAGTTCTTC.

This clonotype was picked up a small number of times. V is TRBV9 and J is TRBJ2-2, with TRBD2 matching 9 bases. The CDR3 has 15 amino acids. The germline gives CDR1 SGDLS, CDR2 YYNGEE. V dropped 4 bases and J dropped 4; count of bases not matched to a gene: 5. The CDR3 here is CASSPLAGITGELFF. DNA of the CDR3: TGTGCCAGCAGCCCCCTAGCGGGAATCACCGGGGAGCTGTTTTTT.

The chain has TRBV7-8 and TRBJ2-1, with 9 bases lining up with TRBD2. Germline-derived CDR1 and CDR2 are SGHVS and FQNEAQ. V lost 3 bases to trimming and J lost 8 bases; unmatched junction nucleotides: 5. The length of the CDR3 is 14 residues. CDR3 sequence: CASSLREGLYEQFF. CDR3 DNA sequence: TGTGCCAGCAGCTTGCGGGAGGGCCTATATGAGCAGTTCTTC. The full variable domain, rest sourced from reference TRBV7-8 and TRBJ2-1, is GAGVSQSPRYKVAKRGQDVALRCDPISGHVSLFWYQQALGQGPEFLTYFQNEAQLDKSGLPSDRFFAERPEGSVSTLKIQRTQQEDSAVYLCASSLREGLYEQFFGPGTRLTVL.

This clonotype was found a few times. The chain uses TRBV6-2 or TRBV6-3 and TRBJ2-2; the match to TRBD2 covers 9 bases. J was trimmed by 3 bases and V by 7 bases; bases with no gene match: 3. The CDR3 has 14 residues. Germline CDR1 MNHEY, CDR2 SVGEGT. The CDR3 protein is CASIAGVYTGELFF. The CDR3 nucleotides are TGTGCCAGCATAGCGGGAGTTTACACCGGGGAGCTGTTTTTT.

The table lists this clonotype with many counts. The V and J genes are TRBV29-1 and TRBJ2-7; 7 bases agree with TRBD2. Trimming cost V 4 bases and J 5 bases; bases outside gene matches: 5. Germline CDR1 is SQVTM and CDR2 is ANQGSEA. The CDR3 is 12 residues long. The CDR3 loop is CSVGAGDDEQYF. The DNA of the CDR3 is TGCAGCGTTGGGGCGGGAGACGACGAGCAGTACTTC.

This clonotype was seen more than once but under ten times. The J gene is TRBJ2-7, the V gene TRBV5-1; 9 nucleotides match TRBD2. The trim removed 5 bases at V and 1 base at J, leaving 4 bases unmatched. CDR3 size: 14 residues. Germline V gene data show CDR1 as SGHRS and CDR2 as YFSETQ. The CDR3 DNA follows: TGCGCCAGCAGAGTAGCGGGGGCGTCCTACGAGCAGTACTTC. Residues: CASRVAGASYEQYF.

The rearrangement joins TRBV20-1 to TRBJ1-1; unclear D gene. Germline-derived CDR1 and CDR2 are DFQATT and SNEGSKA (reference sequence). The V end was cut by 0 bases, the J end by 0 bases, with 11 bases between. The CDR3 is made up of 15 amino acids. CDR3 residues: CSAREYSSLNTEAFF. CDR3 coding DNA: TGCAGTGCTAGAGAGTACTCTAGTCTGAACACTGAAGCTTTCTTT.

This clonotype was detected a few times. This chain connects TRBV2 to TRBJ1-5; the match to TRBD1 covers 7 bases. The CDR3 spans 15 residues. Germline trimming cut 2 bases from V and 1 base from J; bases unmatched to any gene: 2. Germline lookup yields CDR1 SNHLY and CDR2 FYNNEI. CDR3 amino acids: CASSEYRGSNQPQHF. The DNA of the CDR3 is TGTGCCAGCAGTGAATACAGGGGAAGCAATCAGCCCCAGCATTTT.